The entry that follows covers one T cell receptor beta chain sequence. The antigen remains undetermined. The protocol was immunoSEQ multiplex PCR, while the TCRdb copy is restricted to in-frame clones and leaves out a portion. This sample has about 2 million clones, with about 95% found just once. The data were obtained in a study of shared clonotypes between healthy human individuals. Points from the study as a whole: The authors sampled blood alone, and tissue repertoires likely differ. In contrast to clonotypes shared by all four donors, non-shared clonotypes had lower generation probabilities.

Selected positively for CCR7 and CD45RO-negative, naive CD8 cells excluded terminally differentiated effector memory CD45RA+ cells. The sample comprised naive CD8+ T cells sorted from blood. The clonotype was recovered from a young man in good health.

CDR3 sequence: CASRDSLQETQYF. CDR3 nucleotide sequence: TGTGCCAGCAGGGACAGTCTTCAAGAGACCCAGTACTTC. The chain recombines TRBV5-6 with TRBJ2-5; a possible D gene is TRBD1 (6 bases). The CDR3 is 13 residues long. V lost 5 bases and J 2 bases, leaving 10 bases between the germline ends. The germline V gene has CDR1 SGHDT and CDR2 YYEEEE.